This T cell receptor (beta chain) is from a study of CD8+ T cells in alopecia areata. The study's findings and limits: Lesional scalp, especially alopecia totalis/universalis, showed higher clonality than normal scalp.

Reverse transcribed after extraction, RNA yielded cDNA as the sequencing template. Profiled with immunoSEQ multiplex PCR; TCRdb holds only in-frame clones, not every one. The data contain 180,000 or so clones, roughly 46% of them singletons. Treatment in this sample: oral pan-JAK inhibitor, 5-10 mg twice daily. Starting from PBMCs, sorting isolated CD4+ and CD8+ T cells. A few counts support this clone. Its antigen is still unknown. This sample includes further DNA sequences coding for the same CDR3. The CDR3 covers 11 residues. Germline values: CDR1 GTSNPN, CDR2 SVGIG (reference sequence). V was clipped by 2 bases and J by 0 bases, with 1 base between them.

The TCR sequence derives from a human donor with alopecia areata. The chain carries TRBV30 and TRBJ1-1; D is undetermined. Sequenced here: CD8+ T cells sorted from blood, sampled at approximately week 52, from a patient treated with tofacitinib. The CDR3 is CAWSLNTEAFF. The CDR3 bases are TGTGCCTGGAGTTTGAACACTGAAGCTTTCTTT.